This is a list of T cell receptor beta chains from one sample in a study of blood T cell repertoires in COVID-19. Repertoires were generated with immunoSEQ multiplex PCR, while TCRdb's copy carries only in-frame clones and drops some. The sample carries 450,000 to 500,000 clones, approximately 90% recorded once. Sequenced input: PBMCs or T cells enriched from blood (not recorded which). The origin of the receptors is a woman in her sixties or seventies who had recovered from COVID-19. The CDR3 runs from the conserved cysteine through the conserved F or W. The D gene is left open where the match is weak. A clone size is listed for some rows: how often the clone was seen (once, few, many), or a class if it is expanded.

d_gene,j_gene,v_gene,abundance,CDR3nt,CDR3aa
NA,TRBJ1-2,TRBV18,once,TGTGCCAGCTCACCAAACCAGGGCCGTACTGGCTACACCTTC,CASSPNQGRTGYTF
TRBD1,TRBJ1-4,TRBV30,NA,TGTGCCTCCGGGACAGGGAATGAAAAACTGTTTTTT,CASGTGNEKLFF
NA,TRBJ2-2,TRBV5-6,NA,TGTGCCAGCAGCTTGGGGTCTAGCCGGGCCACCGGGGAGCTGTTTTTT,CASSLGSSRATGELFF
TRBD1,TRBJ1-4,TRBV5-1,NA,TGCGCCAGCAGCCTGGGACAGGGAAGGGAAAAACTGTTTTTT,CASSLGQGREKLFF
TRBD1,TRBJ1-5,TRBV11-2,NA,TGTGCCAGCAGCTTAGGGACAGGTTATAGCAATCAGCCCCAGCATTTT,CASSLGTGYSNQPQHF
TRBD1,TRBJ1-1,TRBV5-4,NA,TGTGCCAGCAGCCCATTGACAGGGACTAACACTGAAGCTTTCTTT,CASSPLTGTNTEAFF
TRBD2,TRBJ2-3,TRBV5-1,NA,TGCGCCAGCAGACTCGGACTAGCGGGGGGCCAAGATACGCAGTATTTT,CASRLGLAGGQDTQYF
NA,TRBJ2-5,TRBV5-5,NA,TGTGCCAGCAGCTATGCGGGACCGTACCAAGAGACCCAGTACTTC,CASSYAGPYQETQYF
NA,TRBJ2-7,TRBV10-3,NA,TGTGCCGGCGGGGTGGACTCCTACGAGCAGTACTTC,CAGGVDSYEQYF
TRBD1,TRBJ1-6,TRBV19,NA,TGTGCCAGTAGTATTCTGGACAGGCCCGATTCACCCCTCCACTTT,CASSILDRPDSPLHF
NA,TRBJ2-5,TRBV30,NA,TGTGCCTGGAGTACCGGAGGGTGGGAGACCCAGTACTTC,CAWSTGGWETQYF
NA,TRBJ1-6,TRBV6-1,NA,TGTGCCAGCAGTGAACAAACAGGGTTCTATAATTCACCCCTCCACTTT,CASSEQTGFYNSPLHF
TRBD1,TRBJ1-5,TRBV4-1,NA,TGCGCCAGCAGCTACGGACAGGGTGAGCAGCCCCAGCATTTT,CASSYGQGEQPQHF
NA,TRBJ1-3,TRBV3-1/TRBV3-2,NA,TGTGCCAGCAGCCTAACCAGTTTGCGGGGAAACACCATATATTTT,CASSLTSLRGNTIYF
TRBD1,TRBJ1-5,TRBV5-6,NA,TGTGCCAGCAGCCGGACAGGGGATCAGCCCCAGCATTTT,CASSRTGDQPQHF
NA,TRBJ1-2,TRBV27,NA,TGTGCCAGCAGAGCACAGGGAAGTGGCTACACCTTC,CASRAQGSGYTF
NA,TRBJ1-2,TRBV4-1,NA,TGCGCCAGCAGCCAACCCGACAGTGGCTATGGCTACACCTTC,CASSQPDSGYGYTF
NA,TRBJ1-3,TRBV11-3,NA,TGTGCCAGCAGCCAGGAGGGGTACCTAATGCCTGGAAACACCATATATTTT,CASSQEGYLMPGNTIYF
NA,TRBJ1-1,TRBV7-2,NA,TGTGCCAGCAGCTCCTACACTGAAGCTTTCTTT,CASSSYTEAFF
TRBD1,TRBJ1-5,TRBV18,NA,TGTGCCAGCTCACCCACACAGGGGGCCAATCAGCCCCAGCATTTT,CASSPTQGANQPQHF
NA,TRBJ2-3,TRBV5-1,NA,TGCGCCAGCAGCTTGGGGCCTCAGACAGATACGCAGTATTTT,CASSLGPQTDTQYF
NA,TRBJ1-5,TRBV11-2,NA,TGTGCCAGCAGCTCAGGGGTTTTCAATCAGCCCCAGCATTTT,CASSSGVFNQPQHF
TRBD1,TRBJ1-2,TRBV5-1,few,TGCGCCAGCAGTCGGGACAGGGGGCCTATCAATAACTATGGCTACACCTTC,CASSRDRGPINNYGYTF
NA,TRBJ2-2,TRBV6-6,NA,TGTGCCAGCAGTTCAGGACAGTCGAACACCGGGGAGCTGTTTTTT,CASSSGQSNTGELFF
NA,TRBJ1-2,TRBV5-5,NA,TGTGCCAGCAGCTTGGGAACGGGGGCTAACTATGGCTACACCTTC,CASSLGTGANYGYTF
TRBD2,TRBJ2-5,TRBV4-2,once,TGTGCCAGCAGCCAACTCCCGGTAGCGGGGGGCCAAGAGACCCAGTACTTC,CASSQLPVAGGQETQYF
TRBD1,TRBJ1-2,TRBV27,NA,TGTGCCAGCAGTTCTCGGACAGGGACATATGGCTACACCTTC,CASSSRTGTYGYTF
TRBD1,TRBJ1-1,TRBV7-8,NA,TGTGCCAGCAGCTCTCAGTCACAGGGGTGGAACACTGAAGCTTTCTTT,CASSSQSQGWNTEAFF
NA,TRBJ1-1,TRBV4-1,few,TGCGCCAGCAGCCATCGGAGGGGCGAGAACACTGAAGCTTTCTTT,CASSHRRGENTEAFF
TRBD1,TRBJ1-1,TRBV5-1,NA,TGCGCCAGCAGCCTGGACAGGGGCGTAAACACTGAAGCTTTCTTT,CASSLDRGVNTEAFF
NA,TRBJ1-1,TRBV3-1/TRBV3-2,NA,TGTGCCAGCAGCCAAGTTTGGGGGGAGAGAGCTTTCTTT,CASSQVWGERAFF
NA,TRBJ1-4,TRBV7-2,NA,TGTGCCAGCAGCTTAGGAACAGAACTGTTTTTT,CASSLGTELFF
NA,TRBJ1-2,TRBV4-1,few,TGCGCCAGCAGTCTGGGGTTACAGGGAGATCGAGGCTACACCTTC,CASSLGLQGDRGYTF